Each of the 31 T cell receptor beta chains below was sequenced from the same sample in a study of blood T cell repertoires in COVID-19. Assay: immunoSEQ multiplex PCR; the TCRdb copy retains only in-frame clones and omits some. The table shows 99,000 or so clones, with roughly 89% occurring only once. The material sequenced was peripheral blood. These receptors were obtained from a human donor in a cohort sampled during active COVID-19.

The chain couples TRBV3-1 (or the pseudogene TRBV3-2) to TRBJ1-2; 9 bases match TRBD1. Germline V CDR1 and CDR2: LGHDT, YNNKEL (reference sequence). The junction had 3 bases not matched to a gene; V was cut back by 5 bases and J by 8 bases. The CDR3 extends over 12 amino acids. CDR3 bases: TGTGCCAGCAGCAGGGGACAGGGCGGCTACACCTTC. Its translation is CASSRGQGGYTF.

There are a few counts of this clone. This chain connects TRBV25-1 to TRBJ2-7; D call uncertain. Trimming cost V 10 bases and J 0 bases, with 7 bases left between them. This CDR3 contains 11 residues. The germline V gene has CDR1 MGHDK and CDR2 SYGVNS. CDR3 nucleotide sequence: TGTGCCACAGGTAACTCCTACGAGCAGTACTTC. Translated, it gives CATGNSYEQYF.

V gene TRBV5-1 combines with J gene TRBJ2-5; tentatively, D is TRBD1 (7 bases). Germline CDR1 is SGHRS and CDR2 is YFSETQ. The V end lost 0 bases, the J end lost 4 bases, and 13 bases lay between the germline ends. There are 15 residues in the CDR3. Here the CDR3 DNA reads TGCGCCAGCAGCTTGGACGGTCAGGGGGGAGAGACCCAGTACTTC. The encoded protein is CASSLDGQGGETQYF.

The chain uses TRBV4-1 and TRBJ2-1; D gene uncertain. Germline V gives CDR1 MGHRA, CDR2 YSYEKL. Trimming took 6 bases from V and 0 from J, leaving 12 bases between them. The CDR3 spans 15 residues. The CDR3 loop reads CASSSARSSYNEQFF. The DNA for the CDR3 is TGCGCCAGCAGTTCCGCTAGGAGCTCCTACAATGAGCAGTTCTTC.

CDR3 in amino acids: CASSPRTLDRALPNTIYF. For the CDR3, the DNA is TGTGCCAGCAGCCCGAGAACACTGGACAGGGCTCTACCGAACACCATATATTTT. This chain uses TRBV7-6 with TRBJ1-3; 8 bases match TRBD1. Germline CDR1 is SGHVS and CDR2 is FNYEAQ. CDR3 length: 18 amino acids. The J segment lost 7 bases and the V segment lost 5 bases, leaving 19 bases of the junction unmatched.

This chain joins TRBV24-1 and TRBJ2-2, with unresolved D. Germline V gene data show CDR1 as KGHDR and CDR2 as SFDVKD. The CDR3 runs to 15 residues. V lost 4 bases, J lost 5 bases, and 13 bases lay in between. The CDR3 DNA follows: TGTGCCACCAGTGACCACCGGGTCCTTACCGGGGAGCTGTTTTTT. This translates into CATSDHRVLTGELFF.

J is TRBJ2-7 and V is TRBV3-1 (or the pseudogene TRBV3-2), with D tentatively TRBD1 (5 bases). In germline, CDR1 is LGHDT, CDR2 YNNKEL (reference sequence). V lost 1 base and J lost 3, with 19 bases in between. This CDR3 comprises 17 residues. CDR3 DNA sequence: TGTGCCAGCAGCCAAGTTCCGGACACCTCGAGCATCTACGAGCAGTACTTC. Protein sequence: CASSQVPDTSSIYEQYF.

J is TRBJ2-7 and V is TRBV13; 9 bases agree with TRBD2. With 2 bases clipped from V and 3 bases from J, the junction kept 2 bases outside the gene matches. The germline V gene encodes CDR1 PRHDT and CDR2 FYEKMQ (reference sequence). This CDR3 has 14 residues. The CDR3 sequence: CASSLSAGGYEQYF. The CDR3 nucleotides are TGTGCCAGCAGCTTATCAGCGGGGGGCTACGAGCAGTACTTC.

The rearrangement links TRBV6-5 to TRBJ2-3, with D maybe TRBD2 (5 bases). The CDR3 totals 15 residues. Per the germline V gene, CDR1 is MNHEY and CDR2 is SVGAGI. V shed 6 bases and J shed 0 bases, with 13 bases lying between them. CDR3 bases: TGTGCCAGCAGAGGAGGTCGTGTAAGCACAGATACGCAGTATTTT. This encodes CASRGGRVSTDTQYF.

CDR3 region: CASSPRGGAGGSEQFF. In nucleotides, the CDR3 is TGTGCCAGCAGCCCCCGGGGAGGAGCGGGGGGTAGTGAGCAGTTCTTC. The chain has TRBV9 and TRBJ2-1; TRBD2 matches at 9 bases. The CDR3 loop spans 16 amino acids. The germline V gene has CDR1 SGDLS and CDR2 YYNGEE. The ends lost 4 bases at V and 9 bases at J; junction bases unmatched: 14.

The chain is built from TRBV3-1 (or the pseudogene TRBV3-2) and TRBJ2-5; 7 nucleotides line up with TRBD2. The CDR3 has 14 amino acids. In germline, CDR1 is LGHDT, CDR2 YNNKEL (reference sequence). V shed 7 bases and J 7 bases; nucleotides not matched to a gene: 12. This CDR3 is CASMTTAGERTQYF. In DNA, the CDR3 is TGTGCCAGCATGACTACCGCGGGAGAAAGGACCCAGTACTTC.

The gene calls are TRBV6-5 and TRBJ1-1, with D hard to call. CDR1 is MNHEY, CDR2 SVGAGI, per germline. The ends were cut back, 5 bases at V and 9 bases at J, with 13 bases in the middle. The CDR3 runs 12 residues. CDR3 sequence (DNA): TGTGCCAGCAGTCCCCAGGAAGCCAAAGCTTTCTTT. It specifies CASSPQEAKAFF.

The chain recombines TRBV5-1 with TRBJ2-7; TRBD1 matches 9 bases. There are 16 residues in the CDR3. With 4 bases clipped from V and 4 bases from J, the junction kept 12 bases outside the gene matches. Germline V gives CDR1 SGHRS, CDR2 YFSETQ. Here the CDR3 reads CASSPTPGTGRYEQYF. The CDR3 region has the DNA TGCGCCAGCAGCCCAACCCCCGGGACAGGGCGATACGAGCAGTACTTC.

This clone appeared once. The chain uses TRBV6-5 and TRBJ2-5; D ambiguous. Trimming cost V 0 bases and J 4 bases, with 6 bases left between them. The CDR3 is 13 residues long. CDR1 and CDR2 from the germline V gene are MNHEY and SVGAGI. For the CDR3, the DNA is TGTGCCAGCAGTTACTCGACACGAGAGACCCAGTACTTC. This gives the protein CASSYSTRETQYF.

This clone was picked up a small number of times. The genes are TRBV9 and TRBJ1-5; 8 bases fit TRBD1. Germline loops: CDR1 SGDLS, CDR2 YYNGEE. The CDR3 is 14 residues long. Germline trimming cut 3 bases from V and 6 bases from J; bases unmatched to any gene: 5. CDR3 residues: CASSDTGGPQPQHF. CDR3 in DNA: TGTGCCAGCAGCGACACAGGGGGTCCTCAGCCCCAGCATTTT.

The rearrangement joins TRBV4-3 to TRBJ1-2; 7 nucleotides match TRBD1. Germline V gene sequence: CDR1 LGHNA, CDR2 YSLEER. The CDR3 is 18 amino acids. The V gene end was trimmed by 0 bases and the J gene end by 8 bases; junction bases not matched to a gene: 18. The CDR3 region is CASSQDGAWTGTAGGYTF. CDR3 coding DNA: TGCGCCAGCAGCCAAGATGGGGCCTGGACCGGGACAGCGGGCGGCTACACCTTC.

The rearrangement links TRBV10-2 to TRBJ1-6; a possible D gene is TRBD1 (6 bases). The CDR3 consists of 15 residues. Germline V CDR1 and CDR2: WSHSY, SAAADI. Trimming shortened V by 2 bases and J by 8 bases, and 13 bases separated the two germline ends. The CDR3 bases are TGCGCCAGCAGTGAGAGCAGGGGAAGACATTCACCCCTCCACTTT. It codes for CASSESRGRHSPLHF.

The V gene is TRBV5-1, the J gene TRBJ2-3, with 8 positions matching TRBD1. V lost 6 bases and J lost 6; bases outside the gene matches: 12. The germline V gene encodes CDR1 SGHRS and CDR2 YFSETQ. The CDR3 has 15 amino acids. The chain's CDR3 is CASNDPGGAGDTQYF. The CDR3 coding sequence is TGCGCCAGCAATGATCCAGGGGGCGCGGGGGATACGCAGTATTTT.

The CDR3 reads CASWGQKAFF. The CDR3 DNA reads TGTGCCAGTTGGGGACAGAAAGCTTTCTTT. This chain connects TRBV28 to TRBJ1-1, with 7 bases identical to TRBD1. Trimming at V came to 9 bases and at J to 9 bases, leaving 4 bases not matched to a gene. The CDR3 has 10 amino acids. Looked up from germline, CDR1 is MDHEN and CDR2 is SYDVKM.

The chain recombines TRBV5-1 with TRBJ1-2, with 7 bases that match TRBD1. The V gene's germline CDR1 is SGHRS and CDR2 YFSETQ. CDR3 size: 14 residues. J was trimmed by 7 bases and V by 4 bases; bases with no gene match: 10. The CDR3 region is CASSRDRAALGYTF. For the CDR3, the DNA is TGCGCCAGCAGCCGGGACAGAGCGGCCCTTGGCTACACCTTC.

This chain uses TRBV6-5 with TRBJ2-5; the D gene is possibly TRBD2 (6 bases). Trimming took 4 bases from V and 2 from J, leaving 11 bases between them. Germline-derived CDR1 and CDR2 are MNHEY and SVGAGI. CDR3 length: 14 residues. The DNA for the CDR3 is TGTGCCAGCAGTTTGGGACTGGGTCAAGAGACCCAGTACTTC. Protein: CASSLGLGQETQYF.

The J gene is TRBJ1-5, the V gene TRBV6-5; TRBD1 matches at 9 bases. Trimming took 9 bases from V and 2 from J; bases not matched to a gene: 2. This CDR3 region has 13 residues. Germline values: CDR1 MNHEY, CDR2 SVGAGI. The CDR3 reads CASRQGGNQPQHF. In DNA, the CDR3 is TGTGCCAGTCGACAGGGGGGCAATCAGCCCCAGCATTTT.

The rearrangement uses TRBV19 and TRBJ2-2; D is ambiguous. The V gene's germline CDR1 is LNHDA and CDR2 SQIVND (reference sequence). This CDR3 contains 20 residues. Trimming took 6 bases from V and 3 from J, leaving 29 bases between them. The DNA for the CDR3 is TGTGCCAGTAGGATCTCTACGGGTCTCAGCTACTTCCCTTACACCGGGGAGCTGTTTTTT. Its protein product is CASRISTGLSYFPYTGELFF.

The chain joins TRBV9 to TRBJ2-5, with D possibly matching TRBD1 (6 bases). This CDR3 is 16 amino acids long. The V gene's germline CDR1 is SGDLS and CDR2 YYNGEE. V was cut by 1 base and J by 2 bases, with 15 bases left in between. CDR3 coding DNA: TGTGCCAGCAGCGTATCCTCAGGGGCCGTACAAGAGACCCAGTACTTC. Its translation: CASSVSSGAVQETQYF.

With regard to this clone: Other DNA sequences from this sample encode an identical CDR3 as well. V usage is TRBV7-6 and J usage is TRBJ2-1; 14 bases align to TRBD2. V lost 1 base to trimming and J lost 5 bases; unmatched junction nucleotides: 1. The CDR3 spans 16 residues. From germline, CDR1 is SGHVS and CDR2 FNYEAQ. CDR3 region: CASSLGTSGGNNEQFF. In nucleotides, the CDR3 is TGTGCCAGCAGCTTAGGGACTAGCGGGGGGAACAATGAGCAGTTCTTC.

The chain uses TRBV3-1 (or the pseudogene TRBV3-2) and TRBJ2-7; no clear D gene. Trimming shortened V by 0 bases and J by 2 bases, and 8 bases separated the two germline ends. Germline loops: CDR1 LGHDT, CDR2 YNNKEL (reference sequence). This CDR3 has 14 residues. The CDR3: CASSQDFRPYEQYF. The CDR3 nucleotides are TGTGCCAGCAGCCAAGATTTCCGTCCCTACGAGCAGTACTTC.

This rearrangement joins TRBV4-2 to TRBJ1-3, with D unclear. Germline V gene data show CDR1 as LGHNA and CDR2 as YNFKEQ. Deletions cut 0 bases from V and 2 bases from J, with 11 bases between. CDR3 length equals 16 residues. The CDR3 loop is CASSQEFGATGNTIYF. The CDR3, as DNA: TGTGCCAGCAGCCAAGAATTCGGTGCTACTGGAAACACCATATATTTT.

This chain joins TRBV4-2 and TRBJ2-7, with a possible D match to TRBD2 (5 bases). The CDR3 is made up of 14 amino acids. Germline-derived CDR1 and CDR2 are LGHNA and YNFKEQ. The V end lost 1 base, the J end lost 10 bases, and 17 bases lay between the germline ends. The CDR3: CASSQGPWESSQYF. CDR3 sequence (DNA): TGTGCCAGCAGCCAAGGGCCCTGGGAGAGTAGTCAGTACTTC.

The chain combines TRBV27 with TRBJ1-6; TRBD1 aligns across 7 bases. Germline V gene sequence: CDR1 MNHEY, CDR2 SMNVEV (reference sequence). CDR3 length: 16 residues. J was trimmed by 2 bases and V by 7 bases; bases with no gene match: 8. CDR3 sequence (DNA): TGTGCCAGCACCAAGACAGGGTTCACCTATAATTCACCCCTCCACTTT. It yields the protein CASTKTGFTYNSPLHF.

The genes are TRBV11-3 and TRBJ2-7, with TRBD2 identical over 12 bases. This CDR3 has 14 amino acids. The J segment lost 6 bases and the V segment lost 5 bases, leaving 5 bases of the junction unmatched. Germline V gives CDR1 SGHNT, CDR2 YENEEA. CDR3 sequence: CASSGWTSGAEQYF. The DNA for the CDR3 is TGTGCCAGCAGCGGCTGGACTAGCGGGGCCGAGCAGTACTTC.

J is TRBJ2-1 and V is TRBV29-1; 10 nucleotides align to TRBD2. This CDR3 has 13 amino acids. V was clipped by 5 bases and J by 4 bases; unmatched bases: 2. In germline, CDR1 is SQVTM, CDR2 ANQGSEA. CDR3 nucleotides: TGCAGCGTTAGCGGGGGGGGGTACAATGAGCAGTTCTTC. Protein product: CSVSGGGYNEQFF.